These T cell receptor beta chains were read from a single sample in a study of cytomegalovirus exposure and HLA in healthy donors. Profiling relied on immunoSEQ multiplex PCR, and the TCRdb table lists in-frame clones only, not all of them. This table holds about 140,000 clones, about 80% found once. Sample: PBMCs. The receptors derive from a male donor in good health and CMV-seropositive. Both conserved end residues are part of each CDR3. The D gene is left open where the match is weak. Expanded clones get a size class; other rows say once, few or many, or leave the size out.

j_gene: TRBJ2-7; abundance: .; d_gene: .; v_gene: TRBV6-5; CDR3nt: TGTGCCAGCAGGACCCCGGGCTACGAGCAGTACTTC; CDR3aa: CASRTPGYEQYF
j_gene: TRBJ2-2; abundance: .; d_gene: .; v_gene: TRBV7-7; CDR3nt: TGTGCTAGCAGCTTCCGGAGGGCCGGGGAGCTGTTTTTT; CDR3aa: CASSFRRAGELFF
j_gene: TRBJ1-5; abundance: .; d_gene: TRBD1; v_gene: TRBV27; CDR3nt: TGTGCCAGCAGAGCCGGGACAGCGTTCAATCAGCCCCAGCATTTT; CDR3aa: CASRAGTAFNQPQHF
j_gene: TRBJ1-4; abundance: .; d_gene: .; v_gene: TRBV28; CDR3nt: TGTGCCAGCAGCCGATCAGGGGCTCCTAATGAAAAACTGTTTTTT; CDR3aa: CASSRSGAPNEKLFF
j_gene: TRBJ2-5; abundance: .; d_gene: .; v_gene: TRBV5-1; CDR3nt: TGCGCCAGCAGCTTGGTACAGGGTACCCGAGAGACCCAGTACTTC; CDR3aa: CASSLVQGTRETQYF
j_gene: TRBJ2-1; abundance: .; d_gene: TRBD2; v_gene: TRBV5-1; CDR3nt: TGCGCCAGCAGACTTAGCGGGAGAGTTTACAATGAGCAGTTCTTC; CDR3aa: CASRLSGRVYNEQFF
j_gene: TRBJ1-1; abundance: many; d_gene: TRBD1; v_gene: TRBV29-1; CDR3nt: TGCAGCGTTGATTCACCTGCCCAGGGGGTTTACACTGAAGCTTTCTTT; CDR3aa: CSVDSPAQGVYTEAFF
j_gene: TRBJ2-1; abundance: .; d_gene: TRBD2; v_gene: TRBV4-1; CDR3nt: TGCGCCAGCAGCCAAGATAACCTAGCGGGGACGTACAATGAGCAGTTCTTC; CDR3aa: CASSQDNLAGTYNEQFF
j_gene: TRBJ2-1; abundance: .; d_gene: .; v_gene: TRBV5-1; CDR3nt: TGCGCCAGCAGCTTGGAGGCGGGGCAAAAGCAGTTCTTC; CDR3aa: CASSLEAGQKQFF
j_gene: TRBJ1-6; abundance: few; d_gene: TRBD1; v_gene: TRBV27; CDR3nt: TGTGCCAGCACCGGGACAGGATATTCACCCCTCCACTTT; CDR3aa: CASTGTGYSPLHF
j_gene: TRBJ1-4; abundance: .; d_gene: TRBD1; v_gene: TRBV9; CDR3nt: TGTGCCAGCAGCCTCCAGACAGGGTGGAGTGAAAAACTGTTTTTT; CDR3aa: CASSLQTGWSEKLFF
j_gene: TRBJ2-3; abundance: .; d_gene: TRBD2; v_gene: TRBV14; CDR3nt: TGTGCCAGCAGCAGGAACCCTAGCGGGAGCGCAGATACGCAGTATTTT; CDR3aa: CASSRNPSGSADTQYF
j_gene: TRBJ2-5; abundance: .; d_gene: TRBD2; v_gene: TRBV5-1; CDR3nt: TGCGCCAGCAGCTTTAACCAGCGGGATCAAGAGACCCAGTACTTC; CDR3aa: CASSFNQRDQETQYF
j_gene: TRBJ2-7; abundance: .; d_gene: .; v_gene: TRBV5-1; CDR3nt: TGCGCCAGCAGCTTGGTTCCCCAGGGGAACGACGAGCAGTACTTC; CDR3aa: CASSLVPQGNDEQYF
j_gene: TRBJ1-1; abundance: .; d_gene: TRBD1; v_gene: TRBV5-5; CDR3nt: TGTGCCAGCAGCCTAGCCTCGACAGGGACGAATGAAGCTTTCTTT; CDR3aa: CASSLASTGTNEAFF
j_gene: TRBJ2-7; abundance: .; d_gene: .; v_gene: TRBV19; CDR3nt: TGTGCCAGTAGTATAACAGGGTCCGAGCAGTACTTC; CDR3aa: CASSITGSEQYF
j_gene: TRBJ2-7; abundance: .; d_gene: TRBD1; v_gene: TRBV11-3; CDR3nt: TGTGCCAGCAGCAACCCCGGACAGGGTGAGGACGAGCAGTACTTC; CDR3aa: CASSNPGQGEDEQYF
j_gene: TRBJ1-3; abundance: few; d_gene: TRBD1; v_gene: TRBV9; CDR3nt: TGTGCCAGCAGCGTAGGAGGGGGCGGTGGAAACACCATATATTTT; CDR3aa: CASSVGGGGGNTIYF
j_gene: TRBJ2-5; abundance: .; d_gene: TRBD2; v_gene: TRBV14; CDR3nt: TGTGCCAGCAGCCCGACTAGCCGGGGGACCCAGTACTTC; CDR3aa: CASSPTSRGTQYF
j_gene: TRBJ1-4; abundance: .; d_gene: .; v_gene: TRBV9; CDR3nt: TGTGCCAGCAGCGTAGGCCCCCTCCGGGTTTTAAGTGAAAAACTGTTTTTT; CDR3aa: CASSVGPLRVLSEKLFF
j_gene: TRBJ1-5; abundance: .; d_gene: TRBD1; v_gene: TRBV6-5; CDR3nt: TGTGCCAGCAGTGCCGGGACAGGGGAAATTCAGCCCCAGCATTTT; CDR3aa: CASSAGTGEIQPQHF
j_gene: TRBJ1-2; abundance: once; d_gene: TRBD1; v_gene: TRBV6-1; CDR3nt: TGTGCCAGCAGTGAGGGAGTACAGGGGCCATTTAACTATGGCTACACCTTC; CDR3aa: CASSEGVQGPFNYGYTF
j_gene: TRBJ2-7; abundance: few; d_gene: TRBD2; v_gene: TRBV6-5; CDR3nt: TGTGCCAGCAGTTACGGCGGGGGGGACTACGAGCAGTACTTC; CDR3aa: CASSYGGGDYEQYF
j_gene: TRBJ1-2; abundance: .; d_gene: TRBD1; v_gene: TRBV6-4; CDR3nt: TGTGCCAGCCGGGGGACAGGGGGCCTCGGTTTTGGCTACACCTTC; CDR3aa: CASRGTGGLGFGYTF
j_gene: TRBJ2-7; abundance: .; d_gene: .; v_gene: TRBV9; CDR3nt: TGTGCCAGCAGCCGAGGGGGCGGGGCCTCCTACGAGCAGTACTTC; CDR3aa: CASSRGGGASYEQYF
j_gene: TRBJ2-1; abundance: once; d_gene: .; v_gene: TRBV4-2; CDR3nt: TGTGCCAGCAGCCAAGATCCCCGCGACAATGAGCAGTTCTTC; CDR3aa: CASSQDPRDNEQFF
j_gene: TRBJ2-2; abundance: .; d_gene: .; v_gene: TRBV5-3; CDR3nt: TGTGCCAGAAGCTCCCAAGGGGAGCTGTTTTTT; CDR3aa: CARSSQGELFF
j_gene: TRBJ1-6; abundance: .; d_gene: .; v_gene: TRBV6-6; CDR3nt: TGTGCCAGCAGTCCTCGGAATTCACCCCTCCACTTT; CDR3aa: CASSPRNSPLHF
j_gene: TRBJ2-7; abundance: .; d_gene: TRBD1; v_gene: TRBV7-6; CDR3nt: TGTGCCAGCAGCTTTGGGACAGGGATCTCCTACGAGCAGTACTTC; CDR3aa: CASSFGTGISYEQYF
j_gene: TRBJ1-4; abundance: .; d_gene: TRBD1; v_gene: TRBV5-6; CDR3nt: TGTGCCAGCAGCTTGTTCTGGCAGGGGGATGAAAAACTGTTTTTT; CDR3aa: CASSLFWQGDEKLFF
j_gene: TRBJ2-7; abundance: .; d_gene: TRBD2; v_gene: TRBV13; CDR3nt: TGTGCCAGCAGCTCCGGACTAGCGGGGACTCAATACGAGCAGTACTTC; CDR3aa: CASSSGLAGTQYEQYF
j_gene: TRBJ1-2; abundance: once; d_gene: .; v_gene: TRBV15; CDR3nt: TGTGCCACCAGCAGAGATCTTACAGGACCCTATGGCTACACCTTC; CDR3aa: CATSRDLTGPYGYTF
j_gene: TRBJ1-1; abundance: .; d_gene: .; v_gene: TRBV6-1; CDR3nt: TGTGCCAGCATACGAGGGGGGGTCGGGGGCACTGAAGCTTTCTTT; CDR3aa: CASIRGGVGGTEAFF
j_gene: TRBJ1-3; abundance: few; d_gene: TRBD1; v_gene: TRBV5-4; CDR3nt: TGTGCCAGCAGCTTGGGACAGGGGGCCAACACCATATATTTT; CDR3aa: CASSLGQGANTIYF
j_gene: TRBJ2-7; abundance: once; d_gene: .; v_gene: TRBV4-1; CDR3nt: TGCGCCAGCAGCCAAGGGAGGAGCAGCTCCTACGAGCAGTACTTC; CDR3aa: CASSQGRSSSYEQYF
j_gene: TRBJ2-2; abundance: .; d_gene: TRBD1; v_gene: TRBV10-3; CDR3nt: TGTGCCATCAGTGAGACGGGACAGGGTTTAGGCAAAAACACCGGGGAGCTGTTTTTT; CDR3aa: CAISETGQGLGKNTGELFF
j_gene: TRBJ2-7; abundance: .; d_gene: TRBD2; v_gene: TRBV4-2; CDR3nt: TGTGCCAGCAGCCAAGAAGGTCCCGGACTAGCGGGTGAAAGCTCCTACGAGCAGTACTTC; CDR3aa: CASSQEGPGLAGESSYEQYF
j_gene: TRBJ2-7; abundance: .; d_gene: .; v_gene: TRBV9; CDR3nt: TGTGCCAGCAGCGTAGACGGGGACTACGAGCAGTACTTC; CDR3aa: CASSVDGDYEQYF
j_gene: TRBJ2-7; abundance: few; d_gene: TRBD2; v_gene: TRBV10-2; CDR3nt: TGCGCCAGCAGAGAGACTAGCGGGGGGATCTACGAGCAGTACTTC; CDR3aa: CASRETSGGIYEQYF
j_gene: TRBJ1-4; abundance: .; d_gene: TRBD1; v_gene: TRBV23-1; CDR3nt: TGCGCCATCTCCACGACAGGGGGCCGCACTAATGAAAAACTGTTTTTT; CDR3aa: CAISTTGGRTNEKLFF
j_gene: TRBJ2-6; abundance: .; d_gene: .; v_gene: TRBV18; CDR3nt: TGTGCCAGCTCACTTGCGGCAGGGGCACTATCTGGGGCCAACGTCCTGACTTTC; CDR3aa: CASSLAAGALSGANVLTF
j_gene: TRBJ2-7; abundance: few; d_gene: TRBD2; v_gene: TRBV14; CDR3nt: TGTGCCAGCAGCCTCGGAGCGGGAGGGCTTGACCCCCAACTCTACGAGCAGTACTTC; CDR3aa: CASSLGAGGLDPQLYEQYF
j_gene: TRBJ2-2; abundance: .; d_gene: TRBD1; v_gene: TRBV4-3; CDR3nt: TGCGCCAGCAGCCAAGTCGGGACAGGAAACACCGGGGAGCTGTTTTTT; CDR3aa: CASSQVGTGNTGELFF
j_gene: TRBJ1-5; abundance: .; d_gene: .; v_gene: TRBV27; CDR3nt: TGTGCCAGCAGTCTGGGGAGCGGGAATCAGCCCCAGCATTTT; CDR3aa: CASSLGSGNQPQHF
j_gene: TRBJ2-1; abundance: .; d_gene: TRBD2; v_gene: TRBV19; CDR3nt: TGTGCCAGTAGTATCAGTGGACTAGCGGGTTCCAGAGAGCAGTTCTTC; CDR3aa: CASSISGLAGSREQFF
j_gene: TRBJ1-1; abundance: .; d_gene: TRBD1; v_gene: TRBV27; CDR3nt: TGTGCCAGCAGCCTCCCAGGGGGCGTTGCTGAAGCTTTCTTT; CDR3aa: CASSLPGGVAEAFF
j_gene: TRBJ2-5; abundance: .; d_gene: .; v_gene: TRBV2; CDR3nt: TGTGCCGGCCTAGGCACGCGAAACCAAGAGACCCAGTACTTC; CDR3aa: CAGLGTRNQETQYF